This T cell receptor (beta chain) was captured by sequencing in a study of spatial heterogeneity in lung cancer. In the study overall: A consistent excess of beta-chain over alpha-chain sequences was detected. Raw sequencing reads included, on average, more than 8.5 appearances of each unique TCR and UMI combination.

Trimming took off 5 bases at V and 5 bases at J, with 8 bases between the two ends. The germline CDR1 and CDR2 sequences are SGHAT and FQNNGV. CDR3 length: 12 amino acids. Indicated time point: sample taken at primary tumor resection. Whole RNA came from tumor, nontumor lung or frozen PBMC and was sequenced without being sorted. This clonotype was detected ten times or more. No antigen is known for it. Overall study results and limits: Counts that tracked tumor mutation counts were those of expanded intratumoral alpha and beta TCRs.

Individual TCR cDNA molecules each bore their own unique molecular identifier. TCRdb passed the 5' RACE reads through MiXCR, listing each CDR3 protein once. In the table there are over 6,000 distinct CDR3 sequences, 1% to 1.5% of which are singletons. Sequenced material: lung tumor tissue, taken at surgery. This receptor was identified in a male donor with early-stage non-small cell lung cancer. This sequence joins TRBV11-2 and TRBJ2-3; D gene uncertain. The CDR3 sequence: CASSLGRDTQYF. The CDR3 DNA follows: TGTGCCAGCAGCCTCGGTCGAGATACGCAGTATTTT.